Sequencing of this T cell receptor (beta chain) was carried out in a study of early T cells in non-severe SARS-CoV-2 infection. About the study: Chains were unpaired, as sequencing was done on bulk RNA from unsorted whole blood.

This clonotype was counted only a few times. MiXCR, applied by TCRdb to the 5' RACE reads, yields one record per CDR3 protein. The sample has under 70,000 distinct CDR3 sequences; 5.6% are singletons. Looked up from germline, CDR1 is SGHVS and CDR2 is FNYEAQ. The ends were cut back, 2 bases at V and 0 bases at J, with 13 bases in the middle. This CDR3 is built from 16 residues. The receptor's source is an adult who was a healthcare worker with PCR-confirmed SARS-CoV-2 infection or an uninfected control (not recorded which). Sequencing was done on a sample of whole blood. V and J are TRBV7-6 and TRBJ1-1; possibly TRBD1 for D (5 bases). CDR3 sequence: CASSLRPGVMNTEAFF. CDR3 nucleotides: TGTGCCAGCAGCTTACGTCCGGGGGTTATGAACACTGAAGCTTTCTTT.